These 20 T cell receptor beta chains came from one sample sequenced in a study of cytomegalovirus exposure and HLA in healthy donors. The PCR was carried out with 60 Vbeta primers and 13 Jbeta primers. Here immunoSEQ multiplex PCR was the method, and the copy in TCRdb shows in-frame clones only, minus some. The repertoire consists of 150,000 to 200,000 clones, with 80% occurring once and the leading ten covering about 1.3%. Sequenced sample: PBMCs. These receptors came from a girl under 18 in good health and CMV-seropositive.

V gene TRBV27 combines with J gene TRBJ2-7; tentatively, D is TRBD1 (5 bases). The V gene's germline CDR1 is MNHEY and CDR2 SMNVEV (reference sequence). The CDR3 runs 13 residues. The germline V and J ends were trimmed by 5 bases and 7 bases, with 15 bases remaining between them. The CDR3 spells CASSRQGVLEQYF. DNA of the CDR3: TGTGCCAGCAGTCGACAAGGGGTACTTGAGCAGTACTTC.

The CDR3 DNA is TGTGCCAGCAGTCCCCGCCCGGGCGAGCAGTACTTC. It is translated as CASSPRPGEQYF. The chain has TRBV27 and TRBJ2-7, with D unclear. The ends were cut back, 5 bases at V and 6 bases at J, with 11 bases in the middle. This CDR3 has 12 residues. CDR1 is MNHEY and CDR2 is SMNVEV in the germline V gene (reference sequence).

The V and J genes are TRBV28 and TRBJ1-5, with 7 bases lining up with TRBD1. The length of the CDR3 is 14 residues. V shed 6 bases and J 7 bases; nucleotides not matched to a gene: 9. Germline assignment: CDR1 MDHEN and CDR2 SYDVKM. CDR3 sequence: CASRPQGSGQPQHF. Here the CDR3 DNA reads TGTGCCAGCAGGCCACAGGGGTCTGGACAGCCCCAGCATTTT.

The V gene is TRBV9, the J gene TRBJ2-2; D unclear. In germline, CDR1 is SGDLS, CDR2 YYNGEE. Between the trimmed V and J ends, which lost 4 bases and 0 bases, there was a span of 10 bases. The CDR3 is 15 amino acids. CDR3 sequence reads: CASSSAAANTGELFF. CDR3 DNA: TGTGCCAGCAGCTCCGCCGCGGCGAACACCGGGGAGCTGTTTTTT.

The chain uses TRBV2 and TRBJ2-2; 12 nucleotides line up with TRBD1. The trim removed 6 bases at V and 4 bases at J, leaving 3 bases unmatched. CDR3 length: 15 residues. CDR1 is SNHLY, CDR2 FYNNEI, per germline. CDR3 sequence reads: CASRGQGAFTGELFF. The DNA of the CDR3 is TGTGCCAGCAGGGGACAGGGGGCCTTCACCGGGGAGCTGTTTTTT.

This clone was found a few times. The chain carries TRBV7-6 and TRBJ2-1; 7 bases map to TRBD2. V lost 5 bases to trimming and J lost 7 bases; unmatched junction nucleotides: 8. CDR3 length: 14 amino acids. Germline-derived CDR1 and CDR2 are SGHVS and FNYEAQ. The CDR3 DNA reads TGTGCCAGCAGCACCCGGACTAGTGGGAATGAGCAGTTCTTC. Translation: CASSTRTSGNEQFF.

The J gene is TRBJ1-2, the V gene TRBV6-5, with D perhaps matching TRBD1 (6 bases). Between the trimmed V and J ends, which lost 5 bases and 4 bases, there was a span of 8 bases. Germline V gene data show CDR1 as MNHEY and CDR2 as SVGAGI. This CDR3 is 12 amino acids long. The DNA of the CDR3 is TGTGCCAGCAGTCAGGGGTTCTATGGCTACACCTTC. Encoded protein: CASSQGFYGYTF.

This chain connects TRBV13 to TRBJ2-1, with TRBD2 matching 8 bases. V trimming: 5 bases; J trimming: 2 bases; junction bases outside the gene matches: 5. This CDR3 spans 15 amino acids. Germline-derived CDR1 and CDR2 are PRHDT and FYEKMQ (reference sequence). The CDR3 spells CASSTTSGPYNEQFF. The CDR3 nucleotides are TGTGCCAGCAGCACAACTAGCGGCCCCTACAATGAGCAGTTCTTC.

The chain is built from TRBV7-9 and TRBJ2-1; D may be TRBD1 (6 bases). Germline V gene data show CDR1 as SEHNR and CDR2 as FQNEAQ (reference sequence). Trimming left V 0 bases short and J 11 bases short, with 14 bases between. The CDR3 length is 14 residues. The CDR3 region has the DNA TGTGCCAGCAGCTTAGCCTGGGGGCTAGGGAAGCAGTTCTTC. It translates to CASSLAWGLGKQFF.

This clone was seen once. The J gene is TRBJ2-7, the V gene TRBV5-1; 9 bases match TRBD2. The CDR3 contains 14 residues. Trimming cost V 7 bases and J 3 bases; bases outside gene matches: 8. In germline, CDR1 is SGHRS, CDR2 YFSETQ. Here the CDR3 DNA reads TGCGCCAGCCGAGTACGGACTAGCGACTACGAGCAGTACTTC. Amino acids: CASRVRTSDYEQYF.

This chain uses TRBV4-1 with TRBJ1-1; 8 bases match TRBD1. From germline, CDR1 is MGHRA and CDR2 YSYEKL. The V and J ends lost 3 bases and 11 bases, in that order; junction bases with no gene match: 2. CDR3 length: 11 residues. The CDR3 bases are TGCGCCAGCAGCCAGGACAGGGCGGCTTTCTTT. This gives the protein CASSQDRAAFF.

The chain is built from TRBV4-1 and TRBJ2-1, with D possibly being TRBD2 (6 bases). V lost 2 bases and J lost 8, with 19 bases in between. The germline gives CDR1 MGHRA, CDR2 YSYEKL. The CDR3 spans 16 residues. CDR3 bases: TGCGCCAGCAGCCAAATACCCCTCGGGAGCCCCCATGAGCAGTTCTTC. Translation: CASSQIPLGSPHEQFF.

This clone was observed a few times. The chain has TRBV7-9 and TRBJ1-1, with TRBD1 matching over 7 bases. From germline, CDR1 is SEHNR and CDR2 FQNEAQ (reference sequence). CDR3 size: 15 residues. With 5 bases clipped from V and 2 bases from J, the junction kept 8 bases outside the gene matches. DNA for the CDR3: TGTGCCAGCAGCACCCGACAGGGATCTAACACTGAAGCTTTCTTT. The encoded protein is CASSTRQGSNTEAFF.

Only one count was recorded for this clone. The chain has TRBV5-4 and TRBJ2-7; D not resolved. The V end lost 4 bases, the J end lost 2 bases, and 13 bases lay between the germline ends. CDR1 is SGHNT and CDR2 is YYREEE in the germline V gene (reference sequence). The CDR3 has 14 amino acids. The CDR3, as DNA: TGTGCCAGCAGCAGTCAAAGTACTGCCTACGAGCAGTACTTC. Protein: CASSSQSTAYEQYF.

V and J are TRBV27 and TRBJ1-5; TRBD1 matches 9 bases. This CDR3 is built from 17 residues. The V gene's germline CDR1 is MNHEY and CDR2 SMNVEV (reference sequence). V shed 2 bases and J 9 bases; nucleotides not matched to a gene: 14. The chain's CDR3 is CASSLLWGQGQSLPQHF. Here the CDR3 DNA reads TGTGCCAGCAGTTTACTCTGGGGACAGGGACAATCTCTGCCCCAGCATTTT.

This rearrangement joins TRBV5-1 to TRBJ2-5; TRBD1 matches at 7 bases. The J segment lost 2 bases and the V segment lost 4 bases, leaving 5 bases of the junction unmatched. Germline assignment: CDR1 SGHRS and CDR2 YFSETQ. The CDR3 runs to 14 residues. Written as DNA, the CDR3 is TGCGCCAGCAGCCCTGGGACAGCTCAAGAGACCCAGTACTTC. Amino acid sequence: CASSPGTAQETQYF.

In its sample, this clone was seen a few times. CDR3 coding DNA: TGTGCCACCAGCGGGACTTGGGACCACTACTACGAGCAGTACTTC. This codes for CATSGTWDHYYEQYF. The gene calls are TRBV15 and TRBJ2-7; TRBD2 might be the D (6 bases). CDR3 size: 15 residues. Germline lookup yields CDR1 LNHNV and CDR2 YYDKDF (reference sequence). V was pared by 5 bases and J by 3 bases, with 17 bases between. The full variable domain, rest sourced from reference TRBV15 and TRBJ2-7, is DAMVIQNPRYQVTQFGKPVTLSCSQTLNHNVMYWYQQKSSQAPKLLFHYYDKDFNNEADTPDNFQSRRPNTSFCFLDIRSPGLGDTAMYLCATSGTWDHYYEQYFGPGTRLTVT.

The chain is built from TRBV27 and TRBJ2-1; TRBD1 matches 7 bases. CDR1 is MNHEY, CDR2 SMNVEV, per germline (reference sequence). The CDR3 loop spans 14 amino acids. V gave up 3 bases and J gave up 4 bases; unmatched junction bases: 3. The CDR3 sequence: CASSFQGQYNEQFF. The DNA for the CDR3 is TGTGCCAGCAGTTTCCAGGGACAGTACAATGAGCAGTTCTTC.

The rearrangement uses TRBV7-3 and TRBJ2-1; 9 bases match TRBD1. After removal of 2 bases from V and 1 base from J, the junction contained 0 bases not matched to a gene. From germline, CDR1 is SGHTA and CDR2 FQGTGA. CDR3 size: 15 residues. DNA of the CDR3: TGTGCCAGCAGCTTAGGGACAGGGTCCTACAATGAGCAGTTCTTC. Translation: CASSLGTGSYNEQFF.

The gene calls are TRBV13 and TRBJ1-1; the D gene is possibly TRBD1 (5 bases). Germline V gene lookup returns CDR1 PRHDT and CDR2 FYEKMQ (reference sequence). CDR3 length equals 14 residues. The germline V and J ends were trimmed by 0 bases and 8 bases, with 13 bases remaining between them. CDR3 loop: CASSLGSIGGEAFF. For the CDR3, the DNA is TGTGCCAGCAGCTTAGGTAGCATCGGGGGAGAAGCTTTCTTT.